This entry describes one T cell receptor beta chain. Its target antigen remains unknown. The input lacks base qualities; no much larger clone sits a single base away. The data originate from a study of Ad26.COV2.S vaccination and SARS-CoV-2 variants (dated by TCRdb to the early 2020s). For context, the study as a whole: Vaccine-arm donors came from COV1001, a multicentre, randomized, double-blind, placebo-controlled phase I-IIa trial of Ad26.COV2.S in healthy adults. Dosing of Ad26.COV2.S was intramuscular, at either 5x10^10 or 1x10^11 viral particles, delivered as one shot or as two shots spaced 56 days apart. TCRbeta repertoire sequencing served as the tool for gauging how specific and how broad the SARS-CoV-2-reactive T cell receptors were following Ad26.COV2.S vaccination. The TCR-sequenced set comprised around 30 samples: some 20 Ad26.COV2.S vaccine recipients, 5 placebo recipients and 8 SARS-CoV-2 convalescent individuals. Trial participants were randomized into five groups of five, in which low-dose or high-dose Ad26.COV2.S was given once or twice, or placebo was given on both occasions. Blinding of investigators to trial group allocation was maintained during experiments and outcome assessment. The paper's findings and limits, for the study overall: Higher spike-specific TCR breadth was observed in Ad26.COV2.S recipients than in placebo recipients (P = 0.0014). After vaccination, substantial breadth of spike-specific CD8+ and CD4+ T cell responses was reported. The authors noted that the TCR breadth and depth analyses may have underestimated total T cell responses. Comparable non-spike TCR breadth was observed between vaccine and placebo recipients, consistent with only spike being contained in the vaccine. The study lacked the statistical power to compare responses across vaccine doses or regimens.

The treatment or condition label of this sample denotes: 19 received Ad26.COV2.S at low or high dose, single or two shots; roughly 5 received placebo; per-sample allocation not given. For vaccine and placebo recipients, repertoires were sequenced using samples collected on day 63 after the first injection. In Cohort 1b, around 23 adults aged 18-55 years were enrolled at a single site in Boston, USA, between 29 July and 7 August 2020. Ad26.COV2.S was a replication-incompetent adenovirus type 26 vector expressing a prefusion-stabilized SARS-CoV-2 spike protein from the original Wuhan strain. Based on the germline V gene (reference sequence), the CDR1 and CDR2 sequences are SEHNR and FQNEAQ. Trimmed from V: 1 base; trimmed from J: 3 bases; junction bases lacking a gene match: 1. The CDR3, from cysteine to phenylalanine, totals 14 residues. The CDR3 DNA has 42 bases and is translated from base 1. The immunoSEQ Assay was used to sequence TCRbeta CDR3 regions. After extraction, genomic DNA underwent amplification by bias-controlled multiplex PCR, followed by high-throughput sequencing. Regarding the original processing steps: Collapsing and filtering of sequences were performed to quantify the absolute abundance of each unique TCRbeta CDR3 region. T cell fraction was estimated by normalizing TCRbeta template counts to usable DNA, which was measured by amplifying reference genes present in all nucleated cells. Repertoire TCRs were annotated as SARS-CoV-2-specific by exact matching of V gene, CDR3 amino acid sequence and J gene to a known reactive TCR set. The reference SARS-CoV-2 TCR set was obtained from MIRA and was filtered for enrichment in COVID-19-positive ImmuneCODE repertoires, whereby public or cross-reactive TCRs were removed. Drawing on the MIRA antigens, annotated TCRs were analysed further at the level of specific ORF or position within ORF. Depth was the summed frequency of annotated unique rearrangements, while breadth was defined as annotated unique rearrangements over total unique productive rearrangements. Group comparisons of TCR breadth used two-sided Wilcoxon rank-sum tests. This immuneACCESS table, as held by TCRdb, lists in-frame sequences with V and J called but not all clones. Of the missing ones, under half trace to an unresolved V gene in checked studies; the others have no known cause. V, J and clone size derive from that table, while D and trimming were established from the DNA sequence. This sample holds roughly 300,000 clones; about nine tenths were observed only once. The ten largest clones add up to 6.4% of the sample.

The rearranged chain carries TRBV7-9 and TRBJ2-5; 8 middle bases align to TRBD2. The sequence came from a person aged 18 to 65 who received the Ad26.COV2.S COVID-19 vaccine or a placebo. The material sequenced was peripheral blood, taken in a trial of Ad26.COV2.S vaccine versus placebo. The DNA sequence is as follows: TGTGCCAGCAGCTTAGTACTAGCGGAAGAGACCCAGTACTTC. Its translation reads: CASSLVLAEETQYF. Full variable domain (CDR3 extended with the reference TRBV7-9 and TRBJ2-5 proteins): DTGVSQNPRHKITKRGQNVTFRCDPISEHNRLYWYRQTLGQGPEFLTYFQNEAQLEKSRLLSDRFSAERPKGSFSTLEIQRTEQGDSAMYLCASSLVLAEETQYFGPGTRLLVL.